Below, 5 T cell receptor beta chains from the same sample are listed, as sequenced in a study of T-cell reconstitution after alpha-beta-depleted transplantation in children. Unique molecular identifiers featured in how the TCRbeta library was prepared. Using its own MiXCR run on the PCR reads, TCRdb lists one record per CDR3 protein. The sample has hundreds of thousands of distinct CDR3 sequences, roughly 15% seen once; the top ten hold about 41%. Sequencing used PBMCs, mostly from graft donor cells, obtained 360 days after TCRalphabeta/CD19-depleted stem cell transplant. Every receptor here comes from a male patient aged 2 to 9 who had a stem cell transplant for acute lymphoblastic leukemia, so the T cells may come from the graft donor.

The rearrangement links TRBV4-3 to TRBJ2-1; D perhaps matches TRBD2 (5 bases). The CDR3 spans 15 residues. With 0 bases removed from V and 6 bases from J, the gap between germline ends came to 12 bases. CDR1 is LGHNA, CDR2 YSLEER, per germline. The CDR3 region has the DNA TGCGCCAGCAGCCAAGATCGCCGGAGGCCCAATGAGCAGTTCTTC. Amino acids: CASSQDRRRPNEQFF.

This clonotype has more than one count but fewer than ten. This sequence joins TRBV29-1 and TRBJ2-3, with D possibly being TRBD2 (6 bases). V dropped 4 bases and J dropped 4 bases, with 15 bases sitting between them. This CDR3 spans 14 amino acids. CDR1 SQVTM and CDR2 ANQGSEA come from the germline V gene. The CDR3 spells CSVVPLATPDTQYF. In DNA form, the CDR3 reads TGCAGCGTTGTCCCTCTAGCGACTCCAGATACGCAGTATTTT.

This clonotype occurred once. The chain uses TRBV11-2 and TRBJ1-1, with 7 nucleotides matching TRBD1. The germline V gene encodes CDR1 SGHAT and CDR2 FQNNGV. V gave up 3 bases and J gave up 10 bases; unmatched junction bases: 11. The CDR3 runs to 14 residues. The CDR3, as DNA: TGTGCCAGCAGCTTTGAGACAGGGACGCGCGGAGCTTTCTTT. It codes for CASSFETGTRGAFF.

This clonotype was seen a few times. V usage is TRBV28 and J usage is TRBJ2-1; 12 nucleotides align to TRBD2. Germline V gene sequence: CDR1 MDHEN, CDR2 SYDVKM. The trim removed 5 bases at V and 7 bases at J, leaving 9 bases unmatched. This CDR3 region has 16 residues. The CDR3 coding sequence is TGTGCCAGCAGTCCCCAGGGACTAGCGGGTCGAAATGAGCAGTTCTTC. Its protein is CASSPQGLAGRNEQFF.

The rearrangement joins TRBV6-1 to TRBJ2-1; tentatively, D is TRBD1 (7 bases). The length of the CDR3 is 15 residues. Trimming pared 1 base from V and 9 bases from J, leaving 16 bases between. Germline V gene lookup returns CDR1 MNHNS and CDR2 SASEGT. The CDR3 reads CASSEVTGAGSEQFF. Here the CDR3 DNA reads TGTGCCAGCAGTGAAGTAACAGGGGCGGGGAGTGAGCAGTTCTTC.